The next 26 T cell receptor beta chains were all read from a single sample in a study of T cell clonality in common variable immunodeficiency. The protocol was immunoSEQ multiplex PCR, while the TCRdb copy is restricted to in-frame clones and leaves out a portion. This sample has about 74,000 clones and no singletons, with approximately 0.81% in the ten largest. The specimen sequenced was peripheral blood mononuclear cells. These receptors originate from a person aged 18 to 75 in good health.

This clone was recorded at least ten times. The CDR3 end lies 3 residues beyond the end of the read and is filled in from the germline J gene. The gene calls are TRBV20-1 and TRBJ2-7, with 9 nucleotides matching TRBD1. This CDR3 has 13 residues. Germline CDR1 DFQATT, CDR2 SNEGSKA (reference sequence). V gave up 6 bases and J gave up 4 bases; unmatched junction bases: 7. CDR3 bases read: TGCAGTGCCGATGGGACAGGGAGGTACGAG. This gives the protein CSADGTGRYE. The entire CDR3 protein reads CSADGTGRYEQYF.

This clone was seen at least ten times. The read finishes 3 residues shy of the CDR3 end, and the germline J gene is used to complete it. The chain recombines TRBV5-1 with TRBJ1-1, with TRBD1 as a possible D gene (5 bases). The CDR3 extends over 14 amino acids. Trimming left V 0 bases short and J 2 bases short, with 8 bases between. Germline loops: CDR1 SGHRS, CDR2 YFSETQ. CDR3 in amino acids: CASSLGGVNTEAFF. The sequenced CDR3 bases are TGCGCCAGCAGCTTGGGGGGGGTTAACACTGAA.

This clone has a count of ten or more. The observed sequence ends 3 residues before the CDR3 terminus, with the missing tail filled in from the germline J gene. This chain joins TRBV20-1 and TRBJ1-1; TRBD1 agrees at 9 bases. V gave up 0 bases and J gave up 5 bases; unmatched junction bases: 10. The CDR3 length is 16 residues. In germline, CDR1 is DFQATT, CDR2 SNEGSKA (reference sequence). The CDR3 here is CSAREQGARVGTEAFF. CDR3 bases read: TGCAGTGCTAGAGAACAGGGGGCCAGAGTAGGAACTGAA.

Ten or more counts support this clone. With the read ending 3 residues before the CDR3 end, the germline J gene is used to fill in that end. The V call is TRBV7-2, the J call TRBJ2-7, with 7 nucleotides matching TRBD1. The CDR3 is made up of 15 amino acids. Germline V gene sequence: CDR1 SGHTA, CDR2 FQGNSA. The V and J ends lost 4 bases and 1 base, in that order; junction bases with no gene match: 7. Incomplete CDR3 DNA: TGTGCCAGCAGCTCTAGACAGGGTCCATCCTACGAG. Translation gives CASSSRQGPSYE. The complete CDR3 reads CASSSRQGPSYEQYF.

Many counts were recorded for this clone. CDR3 protein: CASSMSRDRRYEQYF. CDR3 bases read: TGTGCCAGTAGTATGAGCCGCGACAGGCGCTACGAG. The chain combines TRBV19 with TRBJ2-7; D may be TRBD1 (6 bases). The read ends 3 residues early relative to the CDR3; the germline J gene fills the gap. The ends were cut back, 3 bases at V and 3 bases at J, with 15 bases in the middle. Per the germline V gene, CDR1 is LNHDA and CDR2 is SQIVND (reference sequence). The CDR3 consists of 15 residues.

This clone was counted many times. Read sequence stops 3 residues before the CDR3 end, and the germline J gene provides the missing end. The genes are TRBV7-2 and TRBJ2-5; D unresolved. Trimming shortened V by 1 base and J by 0 bases, and 6 bases separated the two germline ends. The germline V gene encodes CDR1 SGHTA and CDR2 FQGNSA. This CDR3 spans 14 amino acids. The CDR3 bases that were read are TGTGCCAGCAGCTTAGAACAGTACCAAGAGACC. As protein: CASSLEQYQET. The full CDR3 sequence reads CASSLEQYQETQYF.

Ten or more counts support this clone. The CDR3 end lies 3 residues beyond the end of the read and is filled in from the germline J gene. The chain employs TRBV12-3 or TRBV12-4 and TRBJ2-7; no definite D call. The length of the CDR3 is 12 residues. V lost 2 bases and J 6 bases, leaving 8 bases between the germline ends. CDR3 protein: CASSLFTGEQYF. The sequenced part of the CDR3 DNA is TGTGCCAGCAGTTTATTTACGGGCGAG.

This clone occurred many times. Coverage ceases 3 residues before the CDR3 finishes, and the germline J gene fills in the end. The chain links TRBV6-2 or TRBV6-3 to TRBJ2-7, with 7 bases matching TRBD2. The CDR3 loop spans 15 amino acids. CDR1 and CDR2 (germline): MNHEY, SVGEGT. After removal of 2 bases from V and 3 bases from J, the junction contained 7 bases not matched to a gene. Incomplete CDR3 DNA: TGTGCCAGCAGTTACGGGGCGGGGGACCTCTACGAG. Protein: CASSYGAGDLYE. The CDR3 reads in full as CASSYGAGDLYEQYF.

This clone was seen repeatedly, ten times or more. Read data end 3 residues before the CDR3 end; the end is taken from the germline J gene. The chain couples TRBV6-2 or TRBV6-3 to TRBJ1-1; D is possibly TRBD1 (6 bases). Trimming stripped 4 bases from V and 5 bases from J, with 11 bases between. From germline, CDR1 is MNHEY and CDR2 SVGEGT. The CDR3 extends over 13 amino acids. The CDR3 loop is CASSSGGGTEAFF. Incomplete CDR3 DNA: TGTGCCAGCAGTTCAGGAGGGGGAACTGAA.

This clone was observed at least ten times. The observed sequence ends 3 residues before the CDR3 terminus, with the missing tail filled in from the germline J gene. The rearrangement uses TRBV11-3 and TRBJ1-4; perhaps TRBD1 as D (6 bases). The CDR3 totals 13 residues. Trimming pared 3 bases from V and 8 bases from J, leaving 10 bases between. Germline values: CDR1 SGHNT, CDR2 YENEEA. The CDR3 loop reads CASSLGAGEKLFF. The covered CDR3 bases are TGTGCCAGCAGCTTGGGGGCAGGGGAAAAA.

This clone has at least ten counts. Read coverage stops 3 residues before the CDR3 terminus; the germline J gene supplies the remainder. The chain employs TRBV29-1 and TRBJ1-1; D remains unclear. The germline CDR1 and CDR2 sequences are SQVTM and ANQGSEA. There are 10 residues in the CDR3. The CDR3 spells CSVEAGGAFF. Partial CDR3 DNA: TGCAGCGTTGAGGCAGGTGGA.

At least ten counts were recorded for this clone. Coverage ceases 3 residues before the CDR3 finishes, and the germline J gene fills in the end. The chain is built from TRBV20-1 and TRBJ2-7, with D tentatively TRBD2 (5 bases). Trimming removed 7 bases from V and 5 bases from J, with 15 bases in between. Germline lookup yields CDR1 DFQATT and CDR2 SNEGSKA (reference sequence). The CDR3 spans 12 residues. The CDR3 DNA, read in part, is TGCAGTGTCACCGGGGTAGGCGACGAG. Residues: CSVTGVGDE. The whole CDR3 protein is CSVTGVGDEQYF.

This clone was recorded many times. The CDR3 extends 3 residues past the end of the read, so its final part is completed from the germline J gene. This rearrangement joins TRBV20-1 to TRBJ2-5; TRBD1 might be the D (6 bases). V lost 6 bases to trimming and J lost 5 bases, with 19 bases between them. The V gene's germline CDR1 is DFQATT and CDR2 SNEGSKA (reference sequence). The CDR3 contains 14 residues. The CDR3 reads CSATGPRGSETQYF. The part of the CDR3 DNA that was read is TGCAGTGCCACCGGTCCCAGGGGCTCGGAGACC.

This clone was counted ten times or more. The read gets to within 3 residues of the CDR3 end, and the germline J gene fills in the rest. This rearrangement joins TRBV18 to TRBJ2-2; TRBD2 aligns across 7 bases. This CDR3 has 17 residues. V lost 5 bases, J lost 3 bases, and 12 bases stayed unmatched. CDR1 and CDR2 (germline): KGHSH, LQKENI. CDR3 bases read: TGTGCCAGCTCAATGATCCGCGGGAGCCGGGACACCGGGGAG. Translation gives CASSMIRGSRDTGE. The whole CDR3 reads CASSMIRGSRDTGELFF. Variable domain in full (rest from reference TRBV18 and TRBJ2-2): NAGVMQNPRHLVRRRGQEARLRCSPMKGHSHVYWYRQLPEEGLKFMVYLQKENIIDESGMPKERFSAEFPKEGPSILRIQQVVRGDSAAYFCASSMIRGSRDTGELFFGEGSRLTVL.

This clone has a count of ten or more. The observed sequence ends 3 residues before the CDR3 terminus, with the missing tail filled in from the germline J gene. The chain has TRBV6-2 or TRBV6-3 and TRBJ2-7, with 10 bases fitting TRBD1. CDR1 is MNHEY and CDR2 is SVGEGT in the germline V gene. V shed 7 bases, J shed 6 bases, and the junction held 12 bases outside the gene matches. The CDR3 contains 15 residues. The CDR3 DNA, read in part, is TGTGCCAGCAAATCCGGACAGGGGGATCGCAGCGAG. It is translated as CASKSGQGDRSE. In full, the CDR3 is CASKSGQGDRSEQYF.

This clone occurred many times. From the germline J gene comes the end of the CDR3, since the read stops 3 residues before it. J is TRBJ2-7 and V is TRBV18; a possible D gene is TRBD2 (5 bases). The CDR3 loop spans 15 amino acids. The V and J ends lost 2 bases and 3 bases respectively, with 14 bases between them. Germline CDR1 KGHSH, CDR2 LQKENI. The CDR3 loop is CASSPIEGAHYEQYF. CDR3 bases read: TGTGCCAGCTCACCAATCGAGGGCGCGCACTACGAG.

This clone was counted at least ten times. The sequence runs out 3 residues before the end of the CDR3; the remainder is reconstructed from the germline J gene. This chain links TRBV7-6 with TRBJ1-5; D gene unclear. This CDR3 has 14 amino acids. Trimming shortened V by 2 bases and J by 4 bases, and 9 bases separated the two germline ends. Per germline, CDR1 SGHVS and CDR2 FNYEAQ. The chain's CDR3 is CASSLNPYNQPQHF. The part of the CDR3 DNA that was read is TGTGCCAGCAGCTTAAACCCCTATAATCAGCCC.

This clone has ten or more counts. The read gets to within 3 residues of the CDR3 end, and the germline J gene fills in the rest. The chain combines TRBV7-6 with TRBJ2-1, with TRBD2 identical over 12 bases. Per germline, CDR1 SGHVS and CDR2 FNYEAQ. Losses at the gene ends were 1 base for V and 6 bases for J; bases not matched to a gene: 4. The CDR3 covers 16 residues. The CDR3 protein is CASSLGASGRANEQFF. CDR3 DNA (partial): TGTGCCAGCAGCTTAGGGGCTAGCGGGAGGGCCAATGAG. The whole variable domain, remainder taken from reference TRBV7-6 and TRBJ2-1, is GAGVSQSPRYKVTKRGQDVALRCDPISGHVSLYWYRQALGQGPEFLTYFNYEAQQDKSGLPNDRFSAERPEGSISTLTIQRTEQRDSAMYRCASSLGASGRANEQFFGPGTRLTVL.

This clone was seen repeatedly, ten times or more. CDR3 DNA (partial): TGCAGCGTTGAAGGTTCCGGTCAGCCC. It is translated as CSVEGSGQP. The entire CDR3 reads CSVEGSGQPQHF. The gene calls are TRBV29-1 and TRBJ1-5, with unresolved D. Coverage ceases 3 residues before the CDR3 finishes, and the germline J gene fills in the end. Germline V gives CDR1 SQVTM, CDR2 ANQGSEA. The CDR3 totals 12 residues. V lost 1 base, J lost 6 bases, and 7 bases lay in between.

This clone showed up many times. Coverage ceases 3 residues before the CDR3 finishes, and the germline J gene fills in the end. V is TRBV14 and J is TRBJ2-3; 9 nucleotides align to TRBD2. Germline CDR1 SGHDN, CDR2 FVKESK. The CDR3 length is 16 residues. The J segment lost 0 bases and the V segment lost 1 base, leaving 2 bases of the junction unmatched. CDR3 loop: CASSQGAGGSTDTQYF. The CDR3 bases that were read are TGTGCCAGCAGCCAAGGAGCGGGAGGTAGCACAGATACG.

Many counts were recorded for this clone. The read stops 3 residues short of the end of the CDR3; the missing end is completed from the germline J gene. The chain joins TRBV9 to TRBJ2-5, with a possible D match to TRBD2 (7 bases). Trimming took 4 bases from V and 2 from J, leaving 15 bases between them. This CDR3 has 15 amino acids. Per germline, CDR1 SGDLS and CDR2 YYNGEE. CDR3 sequence reads: CASSTAGDTQETQYF. The sequenced part of the CDR3 DNA is TGTGCCAGCAGCACCGCGGGGGACACACAAGAGACC. The variable domain in full, completed from reference TRBV9 and TRBJ2-5, reads DSGVTQTPKHLITATGQRVTLRCSPRSGDLSVYWYQQSLDQGLQFLIQYYNGEERAKGNILERFSAQQFPDLHSELNLSSLELGDSALYFCASSTAGDTQETQYFGPGTRLLVL.

This clone was counted at least ten times. Read sequence stops 3 residues before the CDR3 end, and the germline J gene provides the missing end. V usage is TRBV5-1 and J usage is TRBJ2-3, with TRBD2 matching 8 bases. The junction had 8 bases not matched to a gene; V was cut back by 7 bases and J by 1 base. This CDR3 contains 15 residues. From germline, CDR1 is SGHRS and CDR2 YFSETQ. Incomplete CDR3 DNA: TGCGCCAGCCACCCGCGGGAGGCTCGCACAGATACG. Protein sequence: CASHPREARTDT. The whole CDR3 protein reads CASHPREARTDTQYF.

This clone was found many times. Partial CDR3 DNA: TGCAGTGCTCCACGCAGCGGGAGCCCCCAAGAGACC. Amino acids: CSAPRSGSPQET. The full CDR3 protein reads CSAPRSGSPQETQYF. The V call is TRBV20-1, the J call TRBJ2-5, with TRBD2 matching over 8 bases. The CDR3 is cut off 3 residues early in the read; its end comes from the germline J gene. After removal of 5 bases from V and 1 base from J, the junction contained 9 bases not matched to a gene. CDR3 length equals 15 residues. Germline V lookup: CDR1 DFQATT, CDR2 SNEGSKA (reference sequence).

This clone has at least ten counts. The DNA ends 3 residues before the CDR3 does, and the rest of the CDR3 is filled in from the germline J gene. The chain links TRBV5-4 to TRBJ2-5, with D possibly matching TRBD1 (5 bases). The CDR3 loop spans 13 amino acids. Trimming stripped 0 bases from V and 3 bases from J, with 6 bases between. In germline, CDR1 is SGHNT, CDR2 YYREEE (reference sequence). The covered CDR3 bases are TGTGCCAGCAGCTTGGGGGGCGAAGAGACC. This gives the protein CASSLGGEET. The entire CDR3 reads CASSLGGEETQYF.

This clone was counted ten times or more. The CDR3 end is not reached by the read, which stops 3 residues before it; the germline J gene fills it in. V is TRBV19 and J is TRBJ1-4; D is perhaps TRBD1 (5 bases). Looked up from germline, CDR1 is LNHDA and CDR2 is SQIVND (reference sequence). The CDR3 length is 14 residues. V was shortened by 3 bases and J by 3 bases, with 8 bases between the two germline ends. The covered CDR3 bases are TGTGCCAGTAGTATTCCAGGGTCTAATGAAAAA. It encodes CASSIPGSNEK. The entire CDR3 protein reads CASSIPGSNEKLFF.

This clone was observed many times. Read data end 3 residues before the CDR3 end; the end is taken from the germline J gene. The chain is built from TRBV2 and TRBJ2-7, with TRBD2 matching 10 bases. The CDR3 spans 16 residues. Germline lookup yields CDR1 SNHLY and CDR2 FYNNEI. The V segment lost 4 bases and the J segment 2 bases; nucleotides outside the gene matches: 8. The CDR3 DNA, read in part, is TGTGCCAGCAGTGCCCGGACTAGCGGAAATCCCTACGAG. It specifies CASSARTSGNPYE. The whole CDR3 region reads CASSARTSGNPYEQYF. Full variable domain (missing parts from reference TRBV2 and TRBJ2-7): EPEVTQTPSHQVTQMGQEVILRCVPISNHLYFYWYRQILGQKVEFLVSFYNNEISEKSEIFDDQFSVERPDGSNFTLKIRSTKLEDSAMYFCASSARTSGNPYEQYFGPGTRLTVT.